The sequence of this T cell receptor beta chain was determined in a study of beta chain features in type 1 diabetes. Points on this clone: Its matching antigen is unknown.

Expressed TCRB transcripts were sequenced after all isolated RNA was converted to cDNA. Profiling relied on immunoSEQ multiplex PCR, and the TCRdb table lists in-frame clones only, not all of them. The sample consists of roughly 450,000 clones, more than 11% of them appearing once. The germline V and J ends were trimmed by 0 bases and 1 base, with 7 bases remaining between them. The germline V gene has CDR1 SGDLS and CDR2 YYNGEE. CDR3 length: 14 residues. Study-level results: Type 1 diabetes patients had TCRB CDR3s that were shorter (moderately but significantly so) in all four CD4+ subsets.

Based on CD45RO/CCR7/CD25/CD127/CD95/CD27, CD4+ regulatory, stem cell-like memory, naive and central memory cells were sorted. Every sorted population was more than 98% pure. The sequencing input was naive CD4+ T cells from blood. The V call is TRBV9, the J call TRBJ1-1; D perhaps matches TRBD1 (5 bases). This TCR came from a man aged 30 to 39 in good health. CDR3 coding DNA: TGTGCCAGCAGCGTAGCCAGGGCGAACACTGAAGCTTTCTTT. Residues: CASSVARANTEAFF.